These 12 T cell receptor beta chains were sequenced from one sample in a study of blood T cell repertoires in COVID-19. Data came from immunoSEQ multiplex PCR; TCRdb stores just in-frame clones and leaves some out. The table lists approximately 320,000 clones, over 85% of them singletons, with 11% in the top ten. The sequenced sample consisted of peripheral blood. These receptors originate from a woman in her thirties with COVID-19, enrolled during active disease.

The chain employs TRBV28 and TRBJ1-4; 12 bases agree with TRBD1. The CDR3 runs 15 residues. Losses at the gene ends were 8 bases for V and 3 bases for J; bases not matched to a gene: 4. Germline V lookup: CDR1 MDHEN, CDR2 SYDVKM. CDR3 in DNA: TGTGCCAGCGGGACAGGGGGCGACCCTAATGAAAAACTGTTTTTT. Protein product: CASGTGGDPNEKLFF.

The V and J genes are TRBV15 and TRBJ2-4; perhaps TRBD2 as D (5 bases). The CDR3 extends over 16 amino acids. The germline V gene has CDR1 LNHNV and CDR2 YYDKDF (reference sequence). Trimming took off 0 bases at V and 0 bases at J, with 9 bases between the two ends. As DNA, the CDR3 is TGTGCCACCAGCAGAGAAGGGAGTTTAGCCAAAAACATTCAGTACTTC. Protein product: CATSREGSLAKNIQYF.

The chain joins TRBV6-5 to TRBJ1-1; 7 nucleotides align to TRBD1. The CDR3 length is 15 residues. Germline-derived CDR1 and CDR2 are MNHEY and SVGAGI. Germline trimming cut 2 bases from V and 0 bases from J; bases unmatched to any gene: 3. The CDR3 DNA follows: TGTGCCAGCAGTTACGGGGACAGCATGAACACTGAAGCTTTCTTT. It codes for CASSYGDSMNTEAFF.

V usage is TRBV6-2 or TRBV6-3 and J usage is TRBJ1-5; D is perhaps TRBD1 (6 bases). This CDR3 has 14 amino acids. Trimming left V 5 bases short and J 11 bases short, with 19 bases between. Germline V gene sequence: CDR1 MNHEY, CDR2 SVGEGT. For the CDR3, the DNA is TGTGCCAGCAGTCAACAGGGTTACTTCGAGTCCCAGCATTTT. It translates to CASSQQGYFESQHF.

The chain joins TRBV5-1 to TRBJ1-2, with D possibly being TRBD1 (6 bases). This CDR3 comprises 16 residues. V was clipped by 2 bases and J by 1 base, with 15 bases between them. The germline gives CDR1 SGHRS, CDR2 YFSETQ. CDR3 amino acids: CASSLLDRGVNYGYTF. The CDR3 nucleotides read TGCGCCAGCAGCTTATTGGACAGAGGGGTTAACTATGGCTACACCTTC.

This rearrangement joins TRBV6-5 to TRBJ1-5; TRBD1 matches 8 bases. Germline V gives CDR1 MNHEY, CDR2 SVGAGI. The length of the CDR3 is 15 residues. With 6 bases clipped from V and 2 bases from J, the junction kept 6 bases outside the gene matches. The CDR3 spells CASRKETGGNQPQHF. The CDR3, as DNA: TGTGCCAGCAGGAAAGAGACAGGGGGCAATCAGCCCCAGCATTTT.

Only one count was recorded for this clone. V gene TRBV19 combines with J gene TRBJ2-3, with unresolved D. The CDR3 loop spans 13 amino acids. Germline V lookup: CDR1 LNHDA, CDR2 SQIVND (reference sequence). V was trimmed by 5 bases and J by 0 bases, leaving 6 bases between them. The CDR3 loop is CASSFPSTDTQYF. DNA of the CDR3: TGTGCCAGTAGTTTCCCTAGCACAGATACGCAGTATTTT.

DNA of the CDR3: TGTGCCAGCAGTGAACTGTTCGGGGAGCTGTTTTTT. It translates to CASSELFGELFF. This chain uses TRBV6-1 with TRBJ2-2; no reliable D call. CDR1 and CDR2 (germline): MNHNS, SASEGT. CDR3 size: 12 residues. V lost 2 bases to trimming and J lost 7 bases, with 5 bases between them.

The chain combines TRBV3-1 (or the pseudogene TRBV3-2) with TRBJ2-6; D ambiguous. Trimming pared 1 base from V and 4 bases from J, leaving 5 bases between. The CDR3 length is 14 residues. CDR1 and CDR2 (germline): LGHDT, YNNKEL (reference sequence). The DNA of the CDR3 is TGTGCCAGCAGCCAAGTTCGGGGGGCCAACGTCCTGACTTTC. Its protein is CASSQVRGANVLTF.

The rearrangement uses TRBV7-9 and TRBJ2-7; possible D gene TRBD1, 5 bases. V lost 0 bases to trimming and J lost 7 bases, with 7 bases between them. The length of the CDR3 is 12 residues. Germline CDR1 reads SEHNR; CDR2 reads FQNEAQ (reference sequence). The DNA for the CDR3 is TGTGCCAGCAGCTTAGCGAGACAGGAGCAGTACTTC. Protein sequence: CASSLARQEQYF.

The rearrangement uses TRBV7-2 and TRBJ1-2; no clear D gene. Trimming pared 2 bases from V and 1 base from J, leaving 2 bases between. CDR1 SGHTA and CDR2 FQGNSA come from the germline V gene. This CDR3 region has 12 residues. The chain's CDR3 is CASSLYNYGYTF. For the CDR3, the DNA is TGTGCCAGCAGCTTATATAACTATGGCTACACCTTC.

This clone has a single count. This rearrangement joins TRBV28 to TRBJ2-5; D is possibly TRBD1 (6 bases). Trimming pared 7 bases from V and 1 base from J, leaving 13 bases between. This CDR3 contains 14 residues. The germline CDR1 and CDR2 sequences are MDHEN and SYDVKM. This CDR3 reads CASTADRLQETQYF. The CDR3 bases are TGTGCCAGCACCGCCGACAGGCTCCAAGAGACCCAGTACTTC.